The clone carrying this T cell receptor (beta chain) has just a few counts. This record belongs to a study of CD8 T cell repertoires and HIV-1 epitope variants. Across the whole study: Twenty-five autologous and known Gag and Nef epitope variant peptides each stimulated T cells separately. Enriched T cells were co-cultured with equal numbers of autologous T cell-negative antigen-presenting cells.

Sequencing of TCR beta CDR3 used immunoSEQ survey depth. Sequencing used immunoSEQ multiplex PCR; TCRdb keeps in-frame clones, though not all of them. The profile covers approximately 90,000 clones, with roughly 77% appearing a single time and roughly 24% taken by the ten largest. The TCR originated in a male donor with HIV. Sequencing input: uncultured baseline CD8+ T cells from peripheral blood mononuclear cells (PBMCs).

The CDR3 is CAWSQWEGPGELFF. The CDR3 nucleotides read TGTGCCTGGTCCCAATGGGAGGGCCCCGGGGAGCTGTTTTTT. The J gene is TRBJ2-2, the V gene TRBV30; TRBD2 matches at 7 bases. Germline CDR1 GTSNPN, CDR2 SVGIG (reference sequence). V was pared by 5 bases and J by 6 bases, with 9 bases of the junction left unmatched. This CDR3 is built from 14 residues. Together with reference TRBV30 and TRBJ2-2, the CDR3 gives the full variable domain: SQTIHQWPATLVQPVGSPLSLECTVEGTSNPNLYWYRQAAGRGLQLLFYSVGIGQISSEVPQNLSASRPQDRQFILSSKKLLLSDSGFYLCAWSQWEGPGELFFGEGSRLTVL.